The TCR beta chain under discussion was sequenced for a study of CD8+ T cells in alopecia areata. Study at large: The tofacitinib course ran for 6 to 18 months and was followed by 6 months off drug. Among treated patients, severity was scored by affected scalp area percentage. Study findings and constraints: Normal skin contains resident alphabeta T cells, and these are also sequenced in scalp samples.

Comment on this clone: The target antigen is unknown.

Germline loops: CDR1 GTSNPN, CDR2 SVGIG (reference sequence). The CDR3 runs to 12 residues. Trimming took 2 bases from V and 8 from J, leaving 12 bases between them. Extraction and reverse transcription of RNA yielded cDNA as the sequencing template. Using immunoSEQ multiplex PCR, the repertoire was profiled, and TCRdb retains in-frame clones only, with some absent. The sample holds roughly 210,000 clones; less than 45% are singletons and the top ten take around 2.8%. Treatment specified: oral pan-JAK inhibitor, 5-10 mg twice daily. The clonotype comes from a human donor with alopecia areata. Source: CD4+ T cells sorted from blood, taken at approximately week 36, from a patient treated with tofacitinib. The chain recombines TRBV30 with TRBJ1-2; D not resolved. The CDR3 nucleotides read TGTGCCTGGAGTTTCCGCGCTAAGGGCTACACCTTC. Translation gives CAWSFRAKGYTF.